The 30 T cell receptor beta chains presented below share a single source sample, sequenced in a study of glioma-infiltrating T cells. Amplification of TCR alpha and beta CDR3 regions from RNA used iRepertoire nested multiplex PCR. In TCRdb, the multiplex PCR reads were re-called with MiXCR into one record per CDR3 protein. Counted here are 300,000 to 400,000 distinct CDR3 sequences, approximately 42% occurring once; the ten biggest clones make up around 12%. The sample comprised glioma tissue, nonneoplastic brain tissue, or PBMCs (not recorded which). The source is a human donor with low-grade glioma or glioblastoma, undergoing nonglioma brain surgery, or in good health (not recorded which).

On this clonotype itself: An end of the junction differs from the germline gene, which may be a read error. This rearrangement joins TRBV20-1 to TRBJ2-7; weak D call: TRBD2 (6 bases). The CDR3 covers 15 residues. Germline assignment: CDR1 DFQATT and CDR2 SNEGSKA (reference sequence). The CDR3: CSPSPGEGGPYEQYF. CDR3 in DNA: TGCAGTCCTAGCCCGGGTGAGGGAGGCCCCTACGAGCAGTACTTC.

This sequence joins TRBV4-2 and TRBJ2-1, with TRBD2 as a possible D gene (5 bases). V was pared by 4 bases and J by 0 bases, with 16 bases between. The CDR3 contains 17 residues. In germline, CDR1 is LGHNA, CDR2 YNFKEQ. The chain's CDR3 is CASSPYPERSSYNEQFF. CDR3 DNA: TGTGCCAGCAGCCCATATCCGGAGCGGAGCTCCTACAATGAGCAGTTCTTC.

J is TRBJ1-1 and V is TRBV4-1; no firm D call. This CDR3 has 12 amino acids. The V and J ends lost 4 bases and 6 bases respectively, with 9 bases between them. The V gene's germline CDR1 is MGHRA and CDR2 YSYEKL. The CDR3 here is CASSLVCAEAFF. The CDR3 DNA follows: TGCGCCAGCAGCCTAGTGTGCGCTGAAGCTTTCTTT.

Details on this clonotype: This could be a read error, since a much larger clone is one nucleotide away. The CDR3 is CSARSSRDISYEQDF. The DNA for the CDR3 is TGCAGTGCTAGATCCTCCCGGGACATCTCCTACGAGCAGGACTTC. The chain combines TRBV20-1 with TRBJ2-7, with D tentatively TRBD1 (6 bases). Germline assignment: CDR1 DFQATT and CDR2 SNEGSKA (reference sequence). The CDR3 is made up of 15 amino acids.

The rearrangement links TRBV10-3 to TRBJ2-1, with 12 bases identical to TRBD2. Trimming took 0 bases from V and 9 from J; bases not matched to a gene: 6. The CDR3 is 16 amino acids. The germline V gene encodes CDR1 ENHRY and CDR2 SYGVKD. Written as DNA, the CDR3 is TGTGCCATCAGTGAGTCCGGGGCTAGCGGGAGGGGTGAGCAGTTCTTC. Translation gives CAISESGASGRGEQFF.

This chain links TRBV12-3 or TRBV12-4 with TRBJ2-7, with TRBD1 matching 11 bases. The CDR3 is 14 residues long. J was trimmed by 4 bases and V by 4 bases; bases with no gene match: 3. The CDR3 DNA sequence: TGTGCCAGCAGTTGGACAGGGGGCTGGTACGAGCAGTACTTC. It is translated as CASSWTGGWYEQYF.

This sequence joins TRBV20-1 and TRBJ2-4, with unresolved D. Germline assignment: CDR1 DFQATT and CDR2 SNEGSKA (reference sequence). The ends were cut back, 7 bases at V and 0 bases at J, with 10 bases in the middle. CDR3 length equals 13 residues. This chain's CDR3 is CSVPPVAKNIQYF. For the CDR3, the DNA is TGCAGTGTTCCCCCGGTAGCCAAAAACATTCAGTACTTC.

At least ten counts were recorded for this clonotype. This sequence joins TRBV6-1 and TRBJ2-7, with D possibly being TRBD1 (6 bases). V lost 4 bases and J 3 bases, leaving 13 bases between the germline ends. Germline V CDR1 and CDR2: MNHNS, SASEGT. This CDR3 has 14 amino acids. The CDR3 DNA follows: TGTGCCAGCAGTGCGTTGGGGGCGAACTACGAGCAGTACTTC. This encodes CASSALGANYEQYF.

This CDR3 is CACTLTGLLGYTF. In DNA form, the CDR3 reads TGTGCCTGCACGTTGACAGGGCTCTTGGGCTACACCTTC. This chain links TRBV6-2 or TRBV6-3 with TRBJ1-2; 7 nucleotides align to TRBD1. CDR3 size: 13 residues. V was pared by 11 bases and J by 8 bases, with 14 bases of the junction left unmatched. In germline, CDR1 is MNHEY, CDR2 SVGEGT.

Comment on this clonotype: Since a much larger clone is just one base distant, this may be a read error. The V and J genes are TRBV6-1 and TRBJ2-3; 7 bases agree with TRBD1. With 8 bases clipped from V and 2 bases from J, the junction kept 16 bases outside the gene matches. The CDR3 spans 17 residues. Looked up from germline, CDR1 is MNHNS and CDR2 is SASEGT. DNA for the CDR3: TGTGCCAGCGGTGTTCCCCGGACAGGACACTCCACAGATACGCAGTATTTT. Its protein is CASGVPRTGHSTDTQYF.

The rearrangement links TRBV7-2 to TRBJ2-7, with D possibly TRBD1 on 5 matching bases. From germline, CDR1 is SGHTA and CDR2 FQGNSA. V dropped 1 base and J dropped 6 bases, with 10 bases sitting between them. The CDR3 length is 13 residues. This chain's CDR3 is CASSLDNQGEQYF. In DNA, the CDR3 is TGTGCCAGCAGCTTAGACAATCAGGGCGAGCAGTACTTC.

This clonotype was detected many times. CDR3 in amino acids: CASSEGPHYGYTF. The DNA of the CDR3 is TGTGCCAGCAGTGAGGGTCCCCACTATGGCTACACCTTC. V and J are TRBV25-1 and TRBJ1-2; D ambiguous. The V end lost 3 bases, the J end lost 3 bases, and 8 bases lay between the germline ends. The CDR3 totals 13 residues. Germline values: CDR1 MGHDK, CDR2 SYGVNS.

This clonotype has a count of ten or more. The chain has TRBV27 and TRBJ2-1; 7 positions match TRBD1. The V gene's germline CDR1 is MNHEY and CDR2 SMNVEV (reference sequence). The V and J ends lost 5 bases and 3 bases, in that order; junction bases with no gene match: 10. CDR3 length equals 16 residues. The CDR3 nucleotides read TGTGCCAGCAGTCGAATCGGACAGGTGGACTACAATGAGCAGTTCTTC. This encodes CASSRIGQVDYNEQFF.

The chain couples TRBV20-1 to TRBJ1-2; D ambiguous. The germline V and J ends were trimmed by 6 bases and 4 bases, with 15 bases remaining between them. This CDR3 is built from 13 residues. Germline V lookup: CDR1 DFQATT, CDR2 SNEGSKA (reference sequence). CDR3 nucleotide sequence: TGCAGTGCCCGGGAGGGAGGCAGCTATGGCTACACCTTC. It codes for CSAREGGSYGYTF.

The sample holds a few counts of this clonotype. The chain has TRBV4-2 and TRBJ1-1, with a tentative D call TRBD1 (6 bases). Germline CDR1 LGHNA, CDR2 YNFKEQ. Between the trimmed V and J ends, which lost 9 bases and 3 bases, there was a span of 14 bases. The CDR3 has 13 residues. In nucleotides, the CDR3 is TGTGCCAGTCTCAGGGGTATCGACACTGAAGCTTTCTTT. Its translation is CASLRGIDTEAFF.

This clonotype has ten or more counts. The chain is built from TRBV6-1 and TRBJ1-2; perhaps TRBD1 as D (6 bases). The length of the CDR3 is 14 residues. Germline CDR1 and CDR2: MNHNS and SASEGT. The ends were cut back, 6 bases at V and 5 bases at J, with 16 bases in the middle. CDR3 amino acids: CASRRPQGLYGYTF. For the CDR3, the DNA is TGTGCCAGCAGAAGGCCGCAGGGGCTTTATGGCTACACCTTC.

The V gene is TRBV28, the J gene TRBJ1-1; D gene ambiguous. V lost 0 bases, J lost 5 bases, and 19 bases lay in between. CDR1 and CDR2 (germline): MDHEN, SYDVKM. There are 17 residues in the CDR3. The CDR3 coding sequence is TGTGCCAGCAGTTTATGGTGTGCATTAAAAGGAGAAACTGAAGCTTTCTTT. Translating it yields CASSLWCALKGETEAFF.

This rearrangement joins TRBV7-9 to TRBJ1-3; 7 nucleotides agree with TRBD1. CDR1 SEHNR and CDR2 FQNEAQ come from the germline V gene (reference sequence). The ends lost 4 bases at V and 4 bases at J; junction bases unmatched: 7. There are 15 residues in the CDR3. CDR3 nucleotides: TGTGCCAGCAGCTCCCTCAGGGGGAGAGGAAACACCATATATTTT. Encoded protein: CASSSLRGRGNTIYF.

In this sample, this clonotype turned up a few times. J is TRBJ1-4 and V is TRBV25-1; 12 bases match TRBD1. The germline V gene has CDR1 MGHDK and CDR2 SYGVNS. This CDR3 region has 16 residues. V was clipped by 5 bases and J by 10 bases; unmatched bases: 11. The CDR3 sequence: CASSPGEGTGGGKLFF. As DNA, the CDR3 is TGTGCCAGCAGTCCAGGAGAAGGGACAGGGGGCGGAAAACTGTTTTTT.

In its sample, this clonotype was seen many times. The rearrangement uses TRBV20-1 and TRBJ2-7; 8 bases line up with TRBD2. V shed 4 bases and J 3 bases; nucleotides not matched to a gene: 11. Germline assignment: CDR1 DFQATT and CDR2 SNEGSKA (reference sequence). The CDR3 consists of 15 residues. The CDR3 is CSAMAGGRLNYEQYF. In nucleotides, the CDR3 is TGCAGTGCTATGGCGGGAGGCCGCTTAAACTACGAGCAGTACTTC.

The table lists this clonotype with a few counts. V is TRBV7-3 and J is TRBJ1-1; D is undetermined. Trimming removed 3 bases at V and 0 bases at J, with 5 bases between. CDR3 length: 13 amino acids. Germline-derived CDR1 and CDR2 are SGHTA and FQGTGA. The CDR3 DNA is TGTGCCAGCAGCTTTTTTATGAACACTGAAGCTTTCTTT. Translating gives CASSFFMNTEAFF.

The table lists this clonotype with many counts. This chain links TRBV6-1 with TRBJ2-7, with a weak D call TRBD2 (7 bases). CDR3 length: 15 amino acids. CDR1 is MNHNS, CDR2 SASEGT, per germline. Trimming pared 6 bases from V and 4 bases from J, leaving 19 bases between. DNA for the CDR3: TGTGCCAGCAGGGCTTGGACGGGGGGCTGGTACGAGCAGTACTTC. Translated: CASRAWTGGWYEQYF.

The chain has TRBV4-3 and TRBJ2-1; D gene ambiguous. The CDR3 runs 13 residues. V was pared by 0 bases and J by 8 bases, with 8 bases between. Germline loops: CDR1 LGHNA, CDR2 YSLEER. The CDR3 DNA reads as TGCGCCAGCAGCCAAGAAGTTTTCGATGAGCAGTTCTTC. Translated: CASSQEVFDEQFF.

V and J are TRBV12-3 or TRBV12-4 and TRBJ1-1; D is possibly TRBD1 (5 bases). This CDR3 has 13 amino acids. Trimming took off 2 bases at V and 4 bases at J, with 8 bases between the two ends. The CDR3 sequence: CASSLNGGTEAFF. DNA for the CDR3: TGTGCCAGCAGTTTAAACGGGGGCACTGAAGCTTTCTTT.

This clonotype was picked up many times. V is TRBV28 and J is TRBJ1-2; 7 positions match TRBD1. V lost 5 bases to trimming and J lost 8 bases; unmatched junction nucleotides: 11. Germline lookup yields CDR1 MDHEN and CDR2 SYDVKM. This CDR3 contains 14 residues. CDR3 in DNA: TGTGCCAGCAGTGATCAGGGGGATGTCTACGGCTACACCTTC. As protein: CASSDQGDVYGYTF.

Remarks on this clonotype: A much larger clone lies one base from this, so it may be a read error. This chain uses TRBV20-1 with TRBJ2-7; 10 nucleotides agree with TRBD2. Germline-derived CDR1 and CDR2 are DFQATT and SNEGSKA (reference sequence). Losses at the gene ends were 6 bases for V and 4 bases for J; bases not matched to a gene: 15. This CDR3 contains 16 residues. The CDR3 is CSAIPSAGGDHYEQYF. In DNA, the CDR3 is TGCAGTGCCATACCTTCAGCGGGAGGGGATCATTACGAGCAGTACTTC.

The rearrangement links TRBV7-2 to TRBJ1-1; 9 nucleotides line up with TRBD1. This CDR3 contains 16 residues. Per germline, CDR1 SGHTA and CDR2 FQGNSA. Trimming at V came to 4 bases and at J to 3 bases, leaving 9 bases not matched to a gene. CDR3 coding DNA: TGTGCCAGCAGCTCCCTGGACAGGGGATTCGACACTGAAGCTTTCTTT. Translating it yields CASSSLDRGFDTEAFF.

This clonotype has a handful of counts. This sequence joins TRBV7-6 and TRBJ2-1; maybe TRBD1 (6 bases). The V gene's germline CDR1 is SGHVS and CDR2 FNYEAQ. The length of the CDR3 is 18 residues. The V gene lost 1 base and the J gene lost 0 bases, with 16 bases spanning the gap. The CDR3 region has the DNA TGTGCCAGCAGCTTAGAGGAACCTGGACAGAACTCCTACAATGAGCAGTTCTTC. Encoded protein: CASSLEEPGQNSYNEQFF.

This clonotype was counted a few times. The chain couples TRBV6-1 to TRBJ2-5; D not certain. V was pared by 4 bases and J by 5 bases, with 14 bases between. CDR1 is MNHNS, CDR2 SASEGT, per germline. CDR3 size: 14 residues. CDR3 loop: CASSVGRAGETQYF. The CDR3, as DNA: TGTGCCAGCAGTGTAGGGCGCGCCGGGGAGACCCAGTACTTC.

The genes are TRBV20-1 and TRBJ1-2; 7 positions agree with TRBD1. Germline CDR1 DFQATT, CDR2 SNEGSKA (reference sequence). V was clipped by 2 bases and J by 1 base; unmatched bases: 4. CDR3 length equals 14 residues. The CDR3 region is CSARRGTVNYGYTF. DNA of the CDR3: TGCAGTGCTAGACGAGGGACAGTTAACTATGGCTACACCTTC.